The 3 T cell receptor beta chains given below trace back to one sample, sequenced in a study of T cell responses to AZD1222 COVID-19 vaccine. Generated by immunoSEQ multiplex PCR, the TCRdb table keeps only in-frame clones and is missing some. The repertoire has about 150,000 clones, over 75% of them found once; the top ten carry under 4%. The starting material was peripheral blood, obtained 28 days after the second AZD1222 dose. The receptors derive from an adult who received the AZD1222 COVID-19 vaccine.

The CDR3 bases are TGTGCCAGCAGCTTAGGGACAGGGGACTATGGCTACACCTTC. Its translation is CASSLGTGDYGYTF. The chain is built from TRBV13 and TRBJ1-2; 8 positions agree with TRBD1. This CDR3 is 14 amino acids long. The V gene's germline CDR1 is PRHDT and CDR2 FYEKMQ (reference sequence). Trimming at V came to 0 bases and at J to 3 bases, leaving 0 bases not matched to a gene.

This chain joins TRBV5-1 and TRBJ1-1, with a possible D match to TRBD1 (5 bases). V lost 3 bases and J 7 bases, leaving 22 bases between the germline ends. This CDR3 spans 16 amino acids. The V gene's germline CDR1 is SGHRS and CDR2 YFSETQ. CDR3 sequence reads: CASSSVTSPGRGEAFF. The CDR3 DNA is TGCGCCAGCAGCTCCGTTACATCTCCAGGGCGGGGTGAAGCTTTCTTT.

The genes are TRBV12-3 or TRBV12-4 and TRBJ1-1; D gene ambiguous. This CDR3 is 13 amino acids long. Between the trimmed V and J ends, which lost 1 base and 3 bases, there was a span of 6 bases. This CDR3 is CASSLVSDTEAFF. The CDR3, as DNA: TGTGCCAGCAGTTTAGTTAGTGACACTGAAGCTTTCTTT.